The 26 T cell receptor beta chains in this list originate from one sample, sequenced in a study of siplizumab effects on memory and regulatory T cells. TCRdb keeps only in-frame clones here, not all; method: immunoSEQ multiplex PCR. The table includes some 65,000 clones, approximately 88% detected once. Material: Tregs sorted from blood. These receptors came from a human donor in good health.

This clone was recorded only once. This chain uses TRBV28 with TRBJ2-1; perhaps TRBD2 as D (5 bases). V gave up 4 bases and J gave up 13 bases, with 14 bases separating them. CDR3 length equals 12 residues. Germline loops: CDR1 MDHEN, CDR2 SYDVKM. The CDR3 DNA reads as TGTGCCAGCAGTTCTAGCTTCCTGTCCCAGTTCTTC. Its protein product is CASSSSFLSQFF.

The chain combines TRBV5-1 with TRBJ1-1; D is possibly TRBD1 (5 bases). Germline CDR1 and CDR2: SGHRS and YFSETQ. The CDR3 is 12 amino acids. V was pared by 4 bases and J by 3 bases, with 7 bases between. The CDR3 coding sequence is TGCGCCAGCAGCCCCAGGGACACTGAAGCTTTCTTT. Its protein is CASSPRDTEAFF.

The rearrangement links TRBV6-5 to TRBJ1-3; D gene uncertain. CDR3 length equals 15 residues. V lost 6 bases and J lost 4, with 16 bases in between. CDR1 is MNHEY and CDR2 is SVGAGI in the germline V gene. This chain's CDR3 is CASSRLPGSGNTIYF. The CDR3 DNA reads TGTGCCAGCAGCCGCCTCCCGGGTTCCGGAAACACCATATATTTT.

V gene TRBV27 combines with J gene TRBJ1-2; 7 bases align to TRBD1. The CDR3 is 14 residues long. After removal of 7 bases from V and 5 bases from J, the junction contained 10 bases not matched to a gene. Germline CDR1 reads MNHEY; CDR2 reads SMNVEV (reference sequence). The CDR3 loop is CASKTPGTAYGYTF. The CDR3 DNA reads as TGTGCCAGCAAAACCCCCGGGACAGCTTATGGCTACACCTTC.

The sample holds a few counts of this clone. This rearrangement joins TRBV7-9 to TRBJ2-2; D is perhaps TRBD1 (6 bases). V dropped 3 bases and J dropped 6 bases, with 14 bases sitting between them. Germline CDR1 reads SEHNR; CDR2 reads FQNEAQ (reference sequence). The CDR3 extends over 15 amino acids. CDR3 in DNA: TGTGCCAGCAGCTTGGGTCAGGGGATGGCCGGGGAGCTGTTTTTT. It encodes CASSLGQGMAGELFF.

This chain joins TRBV5-1 and TRBJ2-7, with 7 bases lining up with TRBD2. The germline V gene encodes CDR1 SGHRS and CDR2 YFSETQ. The CDR3 is 15 residues long. V was pared by 1 base and J by 3 bases, with 7 bases of the junction left unmatched. This CDR3 reads CASSLWASGNYEQYF. Written as DNA, the CDR3 is TGCGCCAGCAGCTTGTGGGCTAGCGGAAACTACGAGCAGTACTTC.

This chain links TRBV6-5 with TRBJ2-7, with D unresolved. CDR3 length equals 14 residues. V lost 5 bases, J lost 0 bases, and 11 bases lay in between. Germline V gene data show CDR1 as MNHEY and CDR2 as SVGAGI. CDR3 nucleotides: TGTGCCAGCAGTGTCGACTTCAACTCCTACGAGCAGTACTTC. Translated: CASSVDFNSYEQYF.

The rearrangement uses TRBV7-9 and TRBJ2-3; D perhaps matches TRBD1 (5 bases). The ends were cut back, 1 base at V and 7 bases at J, with 12 bases in the middle. The germline gives CDR1 SEHNR, CDR2 FQNEAQ (reference sequence). The CDR3 extends over 14 amino acids. CDR3 region: CASSLDPGQNTQYF. DNA for the CDR3: TGTGCCAGCAGCTTAGATCCAGGGCAAAATACGCAGTATTTT.

The rearrangement uses TRBV2 and TRBJ2-2; either TRBD1 or TRBD2 may fit D (5 bases each). Germline-derived CDR1 and CDR2 are SNHLY and FYNNEI. The V and J ends lost 7 bases and 5 bases respectively, with 14 bases between them. This CDR3 spans 14 amino acids. CDR3: CASTGDPKTGELFF. As DNA, the CDR3 is TGTGCCAGCACTGGGGACCCAAAAACCGGGGAGCTGTTTTTT.

The sample holds a few counts of this clone. The CDR3 sequence: CASSFGGSQETQYF. CDR3 coding DNA: TGTGCCAGCAGTTTTGGGGGTTCTCAAGAGACCCAGTACTTC. V and J are TRBV28 and TRBJ2-5; D possibly uses TRBD1 or TRBD2 (5 bases each). This CDR3 spans 14 amino acids. The germline V gene has CDR1 MDHEN and CDR2 SYDVKM. V lost 3 bases and J lost 2, with 10 bases in between.

This clone was observed a handful of times. Here the CDR3 reads CASSLAPGRSEAFF. In nucleotides, the CDR3 is TGTGCCAGCAGCTTAGCACCGGGACGGTCTGAAGCTTTCTTT. The chain combines TRBV7-2 with TRBJ1-1, with a weak D call TRBD1 (5 bases). V was trimmed by 0 bases and J by 6 bases, leaving 11 bases between them. The CDR3 is made up of 14 amino acids. CDR1 is SGHTA, CDR2 FQGNSA, per germline. The variable domain in full, completed from reference TRBV7-2 and TRBJ1-1, reads GAGVSQSPSNKVTEKGKDVELRCDPISGHTALYWYRQSLGQGLEFLIYFQGNSAPDKSGLPSDRFSAERTGGSVSTLTIQRTQQEDSAVYLCASSLAPGRSEAFFGQGTRLTVV.

In its sample, this clone was seen once. This chain links TRBV10-3 with TRBJ1-2; D gene ambiguous. The V and J ends lost 2 bases and 6 bases respectively, with 13 bases between them. The CDR3 totals 14 residues. The germline gives CDR1 ENHRY, CDR2 SYGVKD. The CDR3 bases are TGTGCCATCAGTGAGATCCCCGGGGAAGATGGCTACACCTTC. It translates to CAISEIPGEDGYTF.

The chain employs TRBV5-1 and TRBJ1-4; tentative D call: TRBD1 (5 bases). Germline CDR1 SGHRS, CDR2 YFSETQ. This CDR3 has 15 amino acids. The V end was cut by 5 bases, the J end by 3 bases, with 14 bases between. DNA of the CDR3: TGCGCCAGCAGGGGCCGGGACGGTTCTAATGAAAAACTGTTTTTT. Translation: CASRGRDGSNEKLFF.

V and J are TRBV6-5 and TRBJ1-4, with 8 bases that match TRBD1. The CDR3 sequence is 14 residues long. Germline V lookup: CDR1 MNHEY, CDR2 SVGAGI. With V trimmed by 4 bases and J by 4 bases, 2 bases remained unmatched. The CDR3 spells CASSSRGRNEKLFF. The CDR3 DNA reads TGTGCCAGCAGTTCCAGGGGGCGTAATGAAAAACTGTTTTTT.

This chain uses TRBV5-1 with TRBJ2-5; TRBD2 matches at 10 bases. V lost 3 bases to trimming and J lost 6 bases; unmatched junction nucleotides: 8. There are 15 residues in the CDR3. The germline gives CDR1 SGHRS, CDR2 YFSETQ. CDR3 DNA: TGCGCCAGCAGCTCATCTAGCGGGAGTGGAAAGACCCAGTACTTC. It codes for CASSSSSGSGKTQYF.

The chain has TRBV6-1 and TRBJ2-3; 8 bases are shared with TRBD2. The ends lost 6 bases at V and 4 bases at J; junction bases unmatched: 9. The CDR3 runs to 15 residues. CDR1 and CDR2 from the germline V gene are MNHNS and SASEGT. CDR3 sequence reads: CASRGRTSLPDTQYF. DNA for the CDR3: TGTGCCAGCAGAGGGCGGACTAGCCTTCCAGATACGCAGTATTTT.

DNA for the CDR3: TGTGCCAGCAGCTTACTCGGCGGATTCAGCACAGATACGCAGTATTTT. Encoded protein: CASSLLGGFSTDTQYF. The chain links TRBV7-2 to TRBJ2-3; D call uncertain. The ends were cut back, 2 bases at V and 0 bases at J, with 12 bases in the middle. The V gene's germline CDR1 is SGHTA and CDR2 FQGNSA. The CDR3 length is 16 residues. The variable domain in full, completed from reference TRBV7-2 and TRBJ2-3, reads GAGVSQSPSNKVTEKGKDVELRCDPISGHTALYWYRQSLGQGLEFLIYFQGNSAPDKSGLPSDRFSAERTGGSVSTLTIQRTQQEDSAVYLCASSLLGGFSTDTQYFGPGTRLTVL.

Worth noting for this clone: This CDR3 is also generated by other DNA sequences in the sample. The chain uses TRBV5-1 and TRBJ2-5; D is undetermined. V lost 3 bases and J 0 bases, leaving 0 bases between the germline ends. CDR1 and CDR2 (germline): SGHRS, YFSETQ. This CDR3 is built from 11 residues. The CDR3 spells CASSYQETQYF. The CDR3 coding sequence is TGCGCCAGCAGCTACCAAGAGACCCAGTACTTC.

The chain employs TRBV5-1 and TRBJ1-3; 7 positions agree with TRBD1. J was trimmed by 8 bases and V by 0 bases; bases with no gene match: 5. Germline values: CDR1 SGHRS, CDR2 YFSETQ. The CDR3 consists of 14 residues. The CDR3 protein is CASSLDRTGDTIYF. The DNA of the CDR3 is TGCGCCAGCAGCTTGGATAGGACAGGTGACACCATATATTTT.

The V gene is TRBV18, the J gene TRBJ2-1, with 7 nucleotides matching TRBD1. Losses at the gene ends were 2 bases for V and 6 bases for J; bases not matched to a gene: 7. CDR3 length: 15 amino acids. Germline V gene sequence: CDR1 KGHSH, CDR2 LQKENI. The CDR3 sequence: CASSPLGTAPNEQFF. The CDR3 DNA follows: TGTGCCAGCTCACCATTGGGGACAGCACCCAATGAGCAGTTCTTC.

The chain combines TRBV28 with TRBJ2-1; TRBD2 agrees at 10 bases. V shed 6 bases, J shed 5 bases, and the junction held 7 bases outside the gene matches. The length of the CDR3 is 15 residues. The germline V gene encodes CDR1 MDHEN and CDR2 SYDVKM. The CDR3 loop reads CASRLGLARNNEQFF. The CDR3 DNA sequence: TGTGCCAGCAGACTGGGACTAGCGCGTAACAATGAGCAGTTCTTC.

DNA of the CDR3: TGTGCCAGCAGCGTAGGACACTCTGGAAACACCATATATTTT. This codes for CASSVGHSGNTIYF. The rearrangement links TRBV9 to TRBJ1-3, with D uncertain. The ends were cut back, 0 bases at V and 0 bases at J, with 4 bases in the middle. The CDR3 runs to 14 residues. Germline CDR1 reads SGDLS; CDR2 reads YYNGEE.

This chain joins TRBV15 and TRBJ2-7; D possibly corresponds to TRBD1 (6 bases). With 1 base removed from V and 3 bases from J, the gap between germline ends came to 13 bases. Germline CDR1 and CDR2: LNHNV and YYDKDF (reference sequence). CDR3 size: 15 residues. CDR3 loop: CATSRGKTGNYEQYF. CDR3 bases: TGTGCCACCAGCAGAGGGAAGACAGGCAACTACGAGCAGTACTTC.

The rearrangement links TRBV11-3 to TRBJ2-7; TRBD2 agrees at 7 bases. After removal of 1 base from V and 0 bases from J, the junction contained 3 bases not matched to a gene. Germline CDR1 SGHNT, CDR2 YENEEA. The CDR3 length is 15 residues. CDR3 in amino acids: CASSLAPGGSYEQYF. The CDR3 DNA sequence: TGTGCCAGCAGCTTAGCACCGGGGGGCTCCTACGAGCAGTACTTC.

The CDR3 bases are TGTGCCAGCAGTACGGACAGCTACAATGAGCAGTTCTTC. It specifies CASSTDSYNEQFF. The J gene is TRBJ2-1, the V gene TRBV6-1; perhaps TRBD1 as D (6 bases). The CDR3 contains 13 residues. V shed 5 bases and J shed 3 bases, with 8 bases lying between them. Germline V gene data show CDR1 as MNHNS and CDR2 as SASEGT.

The J gene is TRBJ2-5, the V gene TRBV11-3; D could derive from TRBD1 or TRBD2 (5 bases each). This CDR3 is 16 amino acids long. With 2 bases removed from V and 5 bases from J, the gap between germline ends came to 18 bases. Per the germline V gene, CDR1 is SGHNT and CDR2 is YENEEA. The CDR3 is CASSLSGTDDRETQYF. The CDR3 DNA sequence: TGTGCCAGCAGCTTATCCGGGACCGACGACCGGGAGACCCAGTACTTC.